Following are 23 T cell receptor beta chains from one sample sequenced in a study of cytomegalovirus exposure and HLA in healthy donors. Libraries were prepared by immunoSEQ multiplex PCR; TCRdb keeps only in-frame clonotypes and omits some of them. The sample shows about 73,000 clones, about 95% of them seen only once. Sample: PBMCs. The source of these receptors is a man aged 18 to 35 in good health and CMV-seronegative.

Regarding this clone: The sample contains more than one DNA sequence encoding this CDR3. The rearrangement uses TRBV6-5 and TRBJ1-1; TRBD1 matches 8 bases. V was pared by 5 bases and J by 11 bases, with 7 bases of the junction left unmatched. The V gene's germline CDR1 is MNHEY and CDR2 SVGAGI. The CDR3 has 12 residues. CDR3 protein: CASSRDRGRAFF. The CDR3 bases are TGTGCCAGCAGTCGAGACAGGGGTCGTGCTTTCTTT.

The chain employs TRBV7-2 and TRBJ2-5; D remains ambiguous. Per germline, CDR1 SGHTA and CDR2 FQGNSA. Trimming took off 1 base at V and 4 bases at J, with 10 bases between the two ends. This CDR3 contains 14 residues. The CDR3 nucleotides are TGTGCCAGCAGCTTAGTGGTTGGCCCAGAGACCCAGTACTTC. Its translation is CASSLVVGPETQYF.

The V and J genes are TRBV27 and TRBJ1-3; D is unresolved. V lost 1 base, J lost 2 bases, and 12 bases lay in between. Germline V CDR1 and CDR2: MNHEY, SMNVEV (reference sequence). The CDR3 is made up of 16 amino acids. CDR3 DNA: TGTGCCAGCAGTTTATATGCGGTCGGGGCTGGAAACACCATATATTTT. Its protein is CASSLYAVGAGNTIYF.

The J gene is TRBJ1-5, the V gene TRBV18, with TRBD1 matching over 8 bases. Trimming took 3 bases from V and 5 from J; bases not matched to a gene: 3. CDR1 is KGHSH and CDR2 is LQKENI in the germline V gene. The length of the CDR3 is 14 residues. This CDR3 reads CASSPTGGDQPQHF. The CDR3 DNA reads TGTGCCAGCTCACCCACAGGGGGAGATCAGCCCCAGCATTTT.

The genes are TRBV7-6 and TRBJ2-3; 7 bases are a match to TRBD2. V lost 5 bases to trimming and J lost 4 bases; unmatched junction nucleotides: 15. Germline-derived CDR1 and CDR2 are SGHVS and FNYEAQ. The CDR3 sequence is 17 residues long. The CDR3 here is CASSPTRGVLLPDTQYF. The CDR3 region has the DNA TGTGCCAGCAGCCCTACTCGGGGGGTCCTCCTCCCAGATACGCAGTATTTT. The entire variable domain, with the rest obtained from reference TRBV7-6 and TRBJ2-3, is as follows: GAGVSQSPRYKVTKRGQDVALRCDPISGHVSLYWYRQALGQGPEFLTYFNYEAQQDKSGLPNDRFSAERPEGSISTLTIQRTEQRDSAMYRCASSPTRGVLLPDTQYFGPGTRLTVL.

The chain joins TRBV7-9 to TRBJ1-2, with D maybe TRBD1 (5 bases). Germline V CDR1 and CDR2: SEHNR, FQNEAQ (reference sequence). V was trimmed by 5 bases and J by 6 bases, leaving 13 bases between them. The CDR3 runs to 13 residues. The CDR3 DNA follows: TGTGCCAGCAGCCCAGCGGGGGGTGATGGCTACACCTTC. Its translation: CASSPAGGDGYTF.

CDR3 nucleotides: TGTGCCAGCAGCTTCTCAGGGGTTGGTGGCTACACCTTC. This gives the protein CASSFSGVGGYTF. The gene calls are TRBV5-6 and TRBJ1-2; possible D gene TRBD1, 6 bases. This CDR3 contains 13 residues. Trimming removed 2 bases from V and 7 bases from J, with 12 bases in between. The germline V gene has CDR1 SGHDT and CDR2 YYEEEE.

The chain recombines TRBV2 with TRBJ2-6, with 9 positions matching TRBD1. In germline, CDR1 is SNHLY, CDR2 FYNNEI. The CDR3 contains 17 residues. With V trimmed by 2 bases and J by 4 bases, 6 bases remained unmatched. The CDR3 here is CASSETGQGQGANVLTF. The CDR3 bases are TGTGCCAGCAGTGAAACGGGACAGGGCCAAGGGGCCAACGTCCTGACTTTC.

This chain joins TRBV10-3 and TRBJ1-1, with 8 bases identical to TRBD1. Trimming cost V 7 bases and J 1 base; bases outside gene matches: 2. The CDR3 extends over 13 amino acids. CDR1 is ENHRY and CDR2 is SYGVKD in the germline V gene. The DNA of the CDR3 is TGTGCCATCAAAGACAGGGGGAACACTGAAGCTTTCTTT. Residues: CAIKDRGNTEAFF.

The V call is TRBV7-3, the J call TRBJ2-3, with 11 bases aligning to TRBD2. Germline V CDR1 and CDR2: SGHTA, FQGTGA. The CDR3 consists of 16 residues. Trimming cost V 5 bases and J 3 bases; bases outside gene matches: 7. The CDR3, as DNA: TGTGCCAGCAGCCCCTCCGGACTAGCGGGTACAGATACGCAGTATTTT. Translating gives CASSPSGLAGTDTQYF.

This chain connects TRBV7-3 to TRBJ2-7; 13 bases match TRBD2. V gave up 5 bases and J gave up 3 bases; unmatched junction bases: 4. This CDR3 comprises 15 residues. Germline V gene lookup returns CDR1 SGHTA and CDR2 FQGTGA. The CDR3 protein is CASSLGLAGDYEQYF. CDR3 in DNA: TGTGCCAGCAGCCTCGGACTAGCGGGGGACTACGAGCAGTACTTC.

This chain connects TRBV28 to TRBJ2-5; 11 bases align to TRBD2. Germline loops: CDR1 MDHEN, CDR2 SYDVKM. The CDR3 totals 16 residues. The ends lost 5 bases at V and 4 bases at J; junction bases unmatched: 9. The CDR3 DNA sequence: TGTGCCAGCAGTAGGGTAGCGGGGGGGTTAGGAGAGACCCAGTACTTC. It is translated as CASSRVAGGLGETQYF.

J is TRBJ1-2 and V is TRBV2; no clear D. CDR1 and CDR2 from the germline V gene are SNHLY and FYNNEI. The CDR3 totals 15 residues. V gave up 3 bases and J gave up 7 bases, with 18 bases separating them. CDR3 DNA: TGTGCCAGCAGTGACCTTGGCAGAGGTACCTCTGGCTACACCTTC. It yields the protein CASSDLGRGTSGYTF.

The chain couples TRBV9 to TRBJ2-3, with 9 nucleotides matching TRBD1. V shed 0 bases and J 4 bases; nucleotides not matched to a gene: 9. The CDR3 covers 17 residues. Germline V gene lookup returns CDR1 SGDLS and CDR2 YYNGEE. The CDR3 protein is CASSVDPVGQGSDTQYF. The DNA of the CDR3 is TGTGCCAGCAGCGTAGATCCCGTGGGACAGGGTTCAGATACGCAGTATTTT.

The V and J genes are TRBV7-8 and TRBJ1-5; D may be TRBD1 (5 bases). CDR1 is SGHVS, CDR2 FQNEAQ, per germline. The CDR3 runs 14 residues. V shed 1 base and J shed 9 bases, with 13 bases lying between them. CDR3 sequence: CASSLGQWSGPQHF. CDR3 DNA sequence: TGTGCCAGCAGCTTAGGACAGTGGTCTGGGCCCCAGCATTTT.

V and J are TRBV16 and TRBJ2-5; 10 nucleotides match TRBD1. CDR1 is KGHSY and CDR2 is FQNENV in the germline V gene. The V segment lost 3 bases and the J segment 2 bases; nucleotides outside the gene matches: 3. CDR3 length: 15 residues. The CDR3 DNA is TGTGCCAGCAGCCACGGGACAGGGGTTCAAGAGACCCAGTACTTC. Its protein is CASSHGTGVQETQYF. The full variable domain, rest sourced from reference TRBV16 and TRBJ2-5, is GEEVAQTPKHLVRGEGQKAKLYCAPIKGHSYVFWYQQVLKNEFKFLISFQNENVFDETGMPKERFSAKCLPNSPCSLEIQATKLEDSAVYFCASSHGTGVQETQYFGPGTRLLVL.

The V gene is TRBV2, the J gene TRBJ1-4, with D unclear. V was clipped by 6 bases and J by 8 bases, with 7 bases between them. This CDR3 comprises 11 residues. Germline-derived CDR1 and CDR2 are SNHLY and FYNNEI. The CDR3 DNA follows: TGTGCCAGCAGAGAGGCCGAAAAACTGTTTTTT. Translating it yields CASREAEKLFF.

The chain carries TRBV28 and TRBJ2-7; possibly TRBD1 for D (7 bases). Per germline, CDR1 MDHEN and CDR2 SYDVKM. This CDR3 region has 14 residues. Trimming cost V 5 bases and J 4 bases, with 15 bases left between them. Here the CDR3 reads CASSRQTGTYEQYF. The CDR3 region has the DNA TGTGCCAGCAGTCGCCAGACAGGGACTTACGAGCAGTACTTC.

This chain joins TRBV11-2 and TRBJ2-7, with D uncertain. Trimming left V 5 bases short and J 6 bases short, with 11 bases between. The CDR3 runs 12 residues. CDR1 SGHAT and CDR2 FQNNGV come from the germline V gene. In DNA form, the CDR3 reads TGTGCCAGCAGCCCCGTCTGGGCCGAGCAGTACTTC. Its translation is CASSPVWAEQYF. Using reference TRBV11-2 and TRBJ2-7 for the parts outside the CDR3, the full variable domain is EAGVAQSPRYKIIEKRQSVAFWCNPISGHATLYWYQQILGQGPKLLIQFQNNGVVDDSQLPKDRFSAERLKGVDSTLKIQPAKLEDSAVYLCASSPVWAEQYFGPGTRLTVT.

J is TRBJ1-1 and V is TRBV27; D call uncertain. There are 15 residues in the CDR3. V shed 5 bases and J shed 2 bases, with 15 bases lying between them. The germline CDR1 and CDR2 sequences are MNHEY and SMNVEV (reference sequence). The CDR3 reads CASSLRGGSNTEAFF. CDR3 sequence (DNA): TGTGCCAGCAGTCTCCGGGGAGGGAGCAACACTGAAGCTTTCTTT.

The rearrangement joins TRBV5-4 to TRBJ1-4, with a possible D match to TRBD1 (6 bases). V lost 5 bases and J lost 4, with 12 bases in between. The CDR3 contains 14 residues. The germline gives CDR1 SGHNT, CDR2 YYREEE (reference sequence). In DNA, the CDR3 is TGTGCCAGCAGTATACAGGGCCGTAATGAAAAACTGTTTTTT. Encoded protein: CASSIQGRNEKLFF.

The chain links TRBV19 to TRBJ1-5; 7 bases align to TRBD1. The germline V gene has CDR1 LNHDA and CDR2 SQIVND (reference sequence). This CDR3 spans 14 amino acids. With 5 bases clipped from V and 3 bases from J, the junction kept 4 bases outside the gene matches. CDR3 sequence (DNA): TGTGCCAGTAGTTTGACAGGGCTCAATCAGCCCCAGCATTTT. Protein product: CASSLTGLNQPQHF.

The genes are TRBV13 and TRBJ2-3, with 9 nucleotides matching TRBD1. CDR3 length equals 15 residues. Germline CDR1 PRHDT, CDR2 FYEKMQ (reference sequence). V lost 5 bases, J lost 5 bases, and 8 bases stayed unmatched. The CDR3 is CASSRGQGIIDTQYF. The CDR3 nucleotides are TGTGCCAGCAGCCGGGGACAGGGAATAATAGATACGCAGTATTTT.